Listed below are T cell receptor beta chains from one sample, sequenced in a study of T cells in Graves' hyperthyroidism and ophthalmopathy. MiXCR, run by TCRdb on the multiplex PCR reads, gives a single entry per CDR3 protein. The sample records 550,000 to 650,000 distinct CDR3 sequences, about 15% being singletons. Sequencing input: blood. The receptor set was obtained from a woman in her thirties with Graves' hyperthyroidism that later progressed to Graves' ophthalmopathy. Both conserved end residues are part of each CDR3. D genes are given only for firm matches. Rows may omit the clone size; those that give it use once, few, many or a size class.

TRBJ1-6 | TRBV20-1 | many | TRBD1 | TGCAGTGCTATACCGGGACAGGGAGATGGTTCACCCCTCCACTTT | CSAIPGQGDGSPLHF
TRBJ1-2 | TRBV19 | many | TRBD1 | TGTGCCAGTGGGACAGGCTACTATGGCTACACCTTC | CASGTGYYGYTF
TRBJ2-7 | TRBV11-2 | many | - | TGTGCCAGCAGCTTAGTGTGGACAGAGGAAGAATACGAGCAGTACTTC | CASSLVWTEEEYEQYF
TRBJ2-5 | TRBV6-1 | many | - | TGTGCCAGCAGTTTGATAGTCCAAAAAGAGACCCAGTACTTC | CASSLIVQKETQYF
TRBJ2-7 | TRBV14 | - | - | TGTGCCAGCAGCCAAGGGGCTCTTGGAGAGCAGTACTTC | CASSQGALGEQYF
TRBJ2-3 | TRBV7-3 | many | - | TGTGCCAGCAGCTTAAACGGACCAATCAGCACAGATACGCAGTATTTT | CASSLNGPISTDTQYF
TRBJ2-5 | TRBV7-8 | many | - | TGTGCCAGCACCCAACTGGGGGGTTCGGTCCAAGAGACCCAGTACTTC | CASTQLGGSVQETQYF
TRBJ1-5 | TRBV10-3 | many | TRBD1 | TGTGCCATCAGTGAGGGGGGCAGGGGGCCGGAGGAAGGCAATCAGCCCCAGCATTTT | CAISEGGRGPEEGNQPQHF
TRBJ2-3 | TRBV24-1 | many | - | TGTGCCACCAGTGATTCGCGGGTCACAGATACGCAGTATTTT | CATSDSRVTDTQYF
TRBJ1-6 | TRBV5-6 | many | TRBD1 | TGTGCCAGCAGCGAAAGGTGGACAGGGCGGGTAGCACCCCTCCACTTT | CASSERWTGRVAPLHF
TRBJ2-1 | TRBV14 | few | - | TGTGCCAGCAGCCAAGGCGGGCTTCTCGGGAACTCCTACAATGAGCAGTTCTTC | CASSQGGLLGNSYNEQFF
TRBJ2-1 | TRBV20-1 | many | - | TGCAGTGCTAGGAGAGACGGTGAGCAGTTCTTC | CSARRDGEQFF
TRBJ2-7 | TRBV24-1 | many | - | TGTGCCACCAGTGCCTTGAGCCTCCGGGACGGAGGGGTCTACGAGCAGTACTTC | CATSALSLRDGGVYEQYF
TRBJ2-1 | TRBV6-2/TRBV6-3 | many | TRBD2 | TGTGCCAGCAGTTACTCGCTAGCGGGGGACAATGAGCAGTTCTTC | CASSYSLAGDNEQFF
TRBJ2-5 | TRBV28 | many | TRBD2 | TGTGCCAGCAGTTTCGGACTAGCGGGATCACAAGAGACCCAGTACTTC | CASSFGLAGSQETQYF
TRBJ2-7 | TRBV12-3/TRBV12-4 | many | - | TGTGCCAGCAGTTTAACAGGGCCTTACGAGCAGTACTTC | CASSLTGPYEQYF
TRBJ1-6 | TRBV28 | many | - | TGTGCCAGCAGTCCCTCGGGAATAATGCTTTCACCCCTCCACTTT | CASSPSGIMLSPLHF
TRBJ2-1 | TRBV5-1 | - | - | TGCGCCAGCAGCAAGGACGAGCCGTTCTACAATGAGCAGTTCTTC | CASSKDEPFYNEQFF
TRBJ1-6 | TRBV7-2 | - | - | TGTGCCAGCAACTCAGAGGGACGGCTTAGCTCCTATAATTCACCCCTCCACTTT | CASNSEGRLSSYNSPLHF
TRBJ1-5 | TRBV20-1 | few | - | TGCAGTGCCGAAGAAATAGGGGGGAGCAATCAGCCCCAGCATTTT | CSAEEIGGSNQPQHF
TRBJ2-1 | TRBV28 | many | - | TGTGCCAGCAGTCAACTAGGGGTCGGTCCTAAGAGCTCCTACAATGAGCAGTTCTTC | CASSQLGVGPKSSYNEQFF
TRBJ2-3 | TRBV5-4 | - | - | TGTGCCAGCAGCTTTGGTACAGGGTCCGATACGCAGTATTTT | CASSFGTGSDTQYF
TRBJ2-1 | TRBV28 | many | TRBD2 | TGTGCCAGCAATAGGGAGGGTCCTTACAATGAGCAGTTCTTC | CASNREGPYNEQFF
TRBJ1-1 | TRBV18 | many | - | TGTGCCAGCTCACAACAGCTGAACACTGAAGCTTTCTTT | CASSQQLNTEAFF
TRBJ2-1 | TRBV24-1 | many | - | TGTGCCACCAGTGACCCAAAGCCCTCCTACAATGAGCAGTTCTTC | CATSDPKPSYNEQFF
TRBJ2-3 | TRBV28 | - | - | TGTGCCAGCAGCCTGGCGGTGGGATTCCTTACCACAGATACGCAGTATTTT | CASSLAVGFLTTDTQYF
TRBJ1-2 | TRBV4-3 | - | - | TGCGCCAGCAGCCAAGATAGGTCTCCCAACTATGGCTACACCTTC | CASSQDRSPNYGYTF
TRBJ2-3 | TRBV19 | many | TRBD1 | TGTGCCAGTAGTGGGTGGGACAGGGACGCAGATACGCAGTATTTT | CASSGWDRDADTQYF
TRBJ2-3 | TRBV30 | many | - | TGTGCCTGGAGTGTAACACGGAGGGGCACAGATACGCAGTATTTT | CAWSVTRRGTDTQYF
TRBJ2-7 | TRBV11-2 | - | TRBD1 | TGTGCCAGCAGCCGCGGGACAGGGGCCTCATACGAGCAGTACTTC | CASSRGTGASYEQYF
TRBJ2-7 | TRBV28 | many | TRBD2 | TGTGCCAGCAGTTTATATACTAGCGGGAGTAAGTACGAGCAGTACTTC | CASSLYTSGSKYEQYF
TRBJ1-5 | TRBV27 | - | - | TGTGCCAGCAGTTTACGGTGGAATCAGCCCCAGCATTTT | CASSLRWNQPQHF
TRBJ2-3 | TRBV20-1 | many | - | TGCAGTGCTAGCCCCCCAACTCCCACAGATACGCAGTATTTT | CSASPPTPTDTQYF
TRBJ2-4 | TRBV3-1 | few | TRBD1 | TGTGCCAGCAGCCAGGGGACAGGGGGATTCAACATTCAGTACTTC | CASSQGTGGFNIQYF
TRBJ1-3 | TRBV30 | few | - | TGTGCCTGGAGTGTACAGCATCACTCTGGAAACACCATATATTTT | CAWSVQHHSGNTIYF
TRBJ1-5 | TRBV30 | few | - | TGTGCCTGGAGTGTCCTCAGGGGTACCGGTCAGCCCCAGCATTTT | CAWSVLRGTGQPQHF
TRBJ2-2 | TRBV3-1 | many | - | TGTGCCAGCAGCCAAGAGTATAATATTTTCGGCGGGGAGCTGTTTTTT | CASSQEYNIFGGELFF
TRBJ1-3 | TRBV19 | many | - | TGTGCCAGTAGTATGGCAGTAACGAGTGGAAACACCATATATTTT | CASSMAVTSGNTIYF
TRBJ1-2 | TRBV6-1 | few | TRBD1 | TGTGCCAGCAAAGCCACCGGGACAGGGGGCTGGACTAGGGGCTACACCTTC | CASKATGTGGWTRGYTF
TRBJ1-5 | TRBV12-3/TRBV12-4 | many | TRBD1 | TGTGCCAGCAGTTCCCGAGGACAGGGGGGCCAGCCCCAGCATTTT | CASSSRGQGGQPQHF
TRBJ1-5 | TRBV7-9 | many | - | TGTGCCAGCAGCGTCCATAGCAATCAGCCCCAGCATTTT | CASSVHSNQPQHF
TRBJ2-3 | TRBV2 | many | - | TGTGCCAGCAGTGAAGGGGGTAGAGGCACAGATACGCAGTATTTT | CASSEGGRGTDTQYF
TRBJ2-3 | TRBV11-3 | many | TRBD1 | TGTGCCAGCAGCTCCGGACAGGGCCTCCTTGATACGCAGTATTTT | CASSSGQGLLDTQYF
TRBJ1-5 | TRBV6-2/TRBV6-3 | many | - | TGTGCCAGCAGTCACCGGACCTCCAATCAGCCCCAGCATTTT | CASSHRTSNQPQHF
TRBJ2-1 | TRBV6-1 | many | - | TGTGCCAGCACCAAAAGGGGGGCGGTGGCTAGAGATGAGCAGTTCTTC | CASTKRGAVARDEQFF
TRBJ2-7 | TRBV18 | many | TRBD1 | TGTGCCAGCTCGCCAACTTCGGGACAGGGCATAGAACAGTACTTC | CASSPTSGQGIEQYF
TRBJ2-3 | TRBV12-3/TRBV12-4 | - | TRBD1 | TGTGCCAGCAGGGCCGGCGGACAGGCGATGGATACGCAGTATTTT | CASRAGGQAMDTQYF
TRBJ1-4 | TRBV24-1 | many | - | TGTGCCACCAGTGACCAACAGGGAGAGAGCGAAAAACTGTTTTTT | CATSDQQGESEKLFF
TRBJ2-1 | TRBV7-2 | many | TRBD2 | TGTGCCAGCAGCTTAGGAGAAGCGGGAGGGCCTGTTTACCATGAGCAGTTCTTC | CASSLGEAGGPVYHEQFF
TRBJ2-2 | TRBV3-1 | - | TRBD2 | TGTGCCAGCAGCCAAGTTGCGGGAGAGGTCGGGGAGCTGTTTTTT | CASSQVAGEVGELFF
TRBJ2-3 | TRBV6-1 | many | TRBD2 | TGTGCCAGCAATATAGCGGGAGGAAACACAGATACGCAGTATTTT | CASNIAGGNTDTQYF
TRBJ1-4 | TRBV12-3/TRBV12-4 | many | - | TGTGCCAGCAGTACGCAACACGGTAACCCCGGTGAAAAACTGTTTTTT | CASSTQHGNPGEKLFF
TRBJ2-1 | TRBV20-1 | few | TRBD2 | TGCAGTGCATATAGCGGGAACACTTTCTCCTACAATGAGCAGTTCTTC | CSAYSGNTFSYNEQFF
TRBJ2-1 | TRBV7-9 | - | TRBD2 | TGTGCCAGCAGCCCCCGGGCTAGCGGGGAATACAATGAGCAGTTCTTC | CASSPRASGEYNEQFF
TRBJ1-1 | TRBV6-1 | few | TRBD1 | TGTGCCAGCAGTCCCGGGACAGGGAATGGGATGAACACTGAAGCTTTCTTT | CASSPGTGNGMNTEAFF
TRBJ2-2 | TRBV24-1 | - | - | TGTGCCACCAGTGTCGAAACGGGATGGACCGGGGAGCTGTTTTTT | CATSVETGWTGELFF
TRBJ2-2 | TRBV12-3/TRBV12-4 | - | TRBD1 | TGTGCCAGCAGCTCCGGGACAGGGGGCGGTCCCGGGGAGCTGTTTTTT | CASSSGTGGGPGELFF
TRBJ1-2 | TRBV3-1 | many | TRBD1 | TGTGCCAGCAGCCTCGGACAGGGGAATGGCTACACCTTC | CASSLGQGNGYTF